The text below deals with one T cell receptor (beta chain). The antigen it binds to is not known. No per-base quality is available; no much larger clone lies one base away. The data are from a study of blood T cell repertoires in COVID-19 (TCRdb year 2020). For the study in its entirety: Samples covering the acute and convalescent phases of COVID-19 were provided by collaborators in the United States, Italy and Spain. The prospective study material was composed of cDNA or gDNA derived from T cells, B-cell-depleted T cells, or PBMCs. Subjects who had been exposed to COVID-19, were actively infected with it, or had recovered from it provided the deeply sampled blood TCRbeta repertoires that made up the dataset. The repertoires were made available in a free public database intended to serve as a resource for research on the immune response to SARS-CoV-2. Samples were obtained from the ongoing ImmuneRACE study (first 160 participants) and from over 1,000 subjects provided by 6 global collaborators. Nearly every sample came with metadata listing a de-identified subject ID, COVID-19 status, age in years and sex. Where available, HLA class I and class II types were taken from metadata supplied by the sample provider and were not determined by assay-based typing. What the authors observed across the whole study: How much clinical and demographic metadata was included differed by source and by participant, and the metadata was provided uncurated.

TCRbeta CDR3 regions were amplified from genomic DNA using the immunoSEQ Assay, a bias-controlled multiplex PCR. The paper's data handling went like this. Nucleated cell counts per sample were estimated from amplification of reference gene primers within the assay. To quantify the absolute abundance of each unique TCRbeta CDR3 rearrangement, sequence reads were collapsed and filtered. Productive Simpson clonality was computed per sample as the square root of Simpson's diversity index over productive rearrangements. The table was pulled from immuneACCESS by TCRdb, which kept in-frame rearrangements only. Such tables lose some clones; where checked, under half of the loss comes from unresolved V genes, and the rest has no known cause. Clonal size and the V and J genes are those of that table, whereas D and trimming came from the DNA. In all, the sample holds 60,000 to 85,000 clones, and 90% to 95% of those were seen once. The ten most abundant clones make up 7.3% of the sample.

In Seattle, one collaborating source enrolled patients while the infection was active and tracked those patients longitudinally over the course of disease. Collaborating institutions collected whole blood in K2EDTA tubes following their own protocols. Collaborator samples were shipped for TCRbeta analysis as frozen whole blood, isolated PBMCs, or DNA extracted from either sample type. The CDR1 and CDR2 encoded by the germline V gene are MGHDK and SYGVNS. The junction shows trimming of 6 bases on V and 5 bases on J, and the gene matches do not reach 14 bases of it. The CDR3 holds 16 amino acids from the cysteine to the phenylalanine. This entry keeps only the CDR3 DNA: 48 bases, framed from base 1.

The receptor chain draws on TRBV25-1 and TRBJ2-7; TRBD1 lines up with 9 middle nucleotides. This receptor was identified in a man between 40 and 49 years old with COVID-19, enrolled during active disease. Input material: peripheral blood. CDR3 region: CASSSKEGTGKDEQYF. The DNA sequence reads TGTGCCAGCAGCTCAAAGGAGGGGACAGGGAAAGACGAGCAGTACTTC.